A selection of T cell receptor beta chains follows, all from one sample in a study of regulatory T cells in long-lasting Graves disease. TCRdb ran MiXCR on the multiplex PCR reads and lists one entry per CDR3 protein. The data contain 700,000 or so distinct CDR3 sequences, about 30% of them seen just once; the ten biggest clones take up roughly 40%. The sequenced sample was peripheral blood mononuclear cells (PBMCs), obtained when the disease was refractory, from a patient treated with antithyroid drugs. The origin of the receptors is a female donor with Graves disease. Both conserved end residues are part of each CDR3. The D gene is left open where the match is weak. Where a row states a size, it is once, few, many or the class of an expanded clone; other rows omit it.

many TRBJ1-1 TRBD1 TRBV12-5 TGTGCTAGTGGTTTTAAGAGGGGGCAGGTTACTGAAGCTTTCTTT CASGFKRGQVTEAFF
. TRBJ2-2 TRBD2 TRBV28 TGTGCCAGCAGTTCTGGACTAGTGTGCACCGGGGAGCTGTTTTTT CASSSGLVCTGELFF
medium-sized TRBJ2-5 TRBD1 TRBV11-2 TGTGCCAGCACCACCGGACAGGTTCGGGAGACCCAGTACTTC CASTTGQVRETQYF
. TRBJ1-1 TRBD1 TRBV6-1 TGTGCCAGCAGACTCAGGGGGCCCGGGAATGCTTTCTTT CASRLRGPGNAFF
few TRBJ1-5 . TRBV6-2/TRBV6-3 TGTGCCAGCAGTTACAACGGAGACCGCTATCAGCCCCAGCATTTT CASSYNGDRYQPQHF
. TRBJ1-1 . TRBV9 TGTGCCAGCAGCATAGGTCCGCCGGGCACTGAAGCTTTCTTT CASSIGPPGTEAFF
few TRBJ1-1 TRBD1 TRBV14 TGTGCCAGCAGCCCGGGGGGACAGGGGGTAGCGAACACTGAAGCTTTCTTT CASSPGGQGVANTEAFF
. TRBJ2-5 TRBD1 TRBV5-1 TGTGCCAGCAGCGTAGATTCGGGACAGGGGTTGGTGGAGACCCAGTACTTC CASSVDSGQGLVETQYF
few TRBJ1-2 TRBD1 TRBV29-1 TGCAGCGGAACAGGGGCAGGGGAACTCTATGGCTACACCTTC CSGTGAGELYGYTF
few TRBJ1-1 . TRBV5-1 TGCGCCAGCAGCCTAAGGGGTCAGGGTCTGAACACTGAAGCTTTCTTT CASSLRGQGLNTEAFF
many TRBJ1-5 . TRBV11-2 TGTGCCAGCAGCGAGACAGGTCACAATCAGCCCCAGCATTTT CASSETGHNQPQHF
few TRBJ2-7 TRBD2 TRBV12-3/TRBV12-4 TGTGCCAGCAGTCCCTCGACTAGCGCGGCCTACGAGCAGTACTTC CASSPSTSAAYEQYF
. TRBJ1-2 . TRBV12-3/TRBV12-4 TGTGCCAGCACCCCCGACCGAAACTATGGCTACACCTTC CASTPDRNYGYTF
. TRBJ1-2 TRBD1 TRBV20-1 TGCAGTGCTAGGGAACCGGGGACAGGGGGGGATGGCTACACCTTC CSAREPGTGGDGYTF
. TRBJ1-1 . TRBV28 TGTGCCAGCTCCCTCGGAGCCGGGAGAGCTTTCTTT CASSLGAGRAFF
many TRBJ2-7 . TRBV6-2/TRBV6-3 TGTGCCAGCAGTGTTTTTCGGACGGCAAGCTCCTACGAGCAGTACTTC CASSVFRTASSYEQYF
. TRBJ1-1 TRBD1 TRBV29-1 TGCAGCGTACGGACAGGGCCAGGTTCGGGAGCTTTCTTT CSVRTGPGSGAFF
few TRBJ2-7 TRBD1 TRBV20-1 TGCAGTGCTTCCATGGACAGGGGCCACGAGCAGTACTTC CSASMDRGHEQYF
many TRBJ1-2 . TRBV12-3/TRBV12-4 TGTGCCAGCAGTCCCGGGACACTAAGGGACTATGGCTACACCTTC CASSPGTLRDYGYTF
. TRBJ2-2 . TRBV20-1 TGCAGTGCTAGCCGGCTAGCGAACACCGGGGAGCTGTTTTTT CSASRLANTGELFF
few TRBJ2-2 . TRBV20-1 TGCAGTGCTAGAAACTGGCCCAGCGGCACCGGGGAGCTGTTTTTT CSARNWPSGTGELFF
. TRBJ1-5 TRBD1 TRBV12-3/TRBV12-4 TGTGCCAGCAGTCTGGCACAGGGGGCGCAGCCCCAGCATTTT CASSLAQGAQPQHF
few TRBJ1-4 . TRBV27 TGTGCCAGCAGCAGGTCCAGGAGGAATGAAAAACTGTTTTTT CASSRSRRNEKLFF
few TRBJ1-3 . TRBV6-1 TGTGCCAGCAGAACGACAGCTTCCTCTGGAAACACCATATATTTT CASRTTASSGNTIYF
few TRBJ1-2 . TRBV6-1 TGTGCCACCGAACAGGGTGGCCCAGCTAACTATGGCTACACCTTC CATEQGGPANYGYTF
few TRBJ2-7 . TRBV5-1 TGCGCCAGCAGCTTGGATTCCGCAGGGCCCTACGAGCAGTACTTC CASSLDSAGPYEQYF
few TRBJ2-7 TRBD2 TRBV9 TGTGCCAGCACCCCCAGGGCTAGCGGAACCTACGAGCAGTACTTC CASTPRASGTYEQYF
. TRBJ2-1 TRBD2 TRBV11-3 TGTGCCAGCAGCCCCTTAGCGGGAGGTAGGAATGAGCAGTTCTTC CASSPLAGGRNEQFF